The sequence of this T cell receptor beta chain was determined in a study of T-cell memory formation after mild COVID-19. From 5'RACE with constant-segment primers came TCR alpha and TCR beta cDNA libraries that carried sample barcodes and UMIs. One entry per CDR3 protein, called by TCRdb with MiXCR from the 5' RACE reads. The data contain around 500,000 distinct CDR3 sequences, about 20% of them singletons. In this sample, this clonotype turned up a few times. The antigen is undetermined. Germline V CDR1 and CDR2: DFQATT, SNEGSKA (reference sequence). J gave up 3 bases and V 3 bases, and 7 bases lay outside the gene matches. The length of the CDR3 is 14 residues. General observations from the study: Largely, contracting CD4+ clones fell within CM and EM, and contracting CD8+ clones within EMRA.

The rearrangement links TRBV20-1 to TRBJ1-2, with 7 bases identical to TRBD1. The sequence was obtained from an adult woman who had mild COVID-19 (a few samples of this study predate the infection). Cell type and time point are not known. The sample comprised PBMCs or a T cell subset sorted from them (not recorded which). The CDR3 DNA reads TGCAGTGCTAGGTCACAGGGGATCGACTATGGCTACACCTTC. Its translation is CSARSQGIDYGYTF.